These T cell receptor beta chains were read from a single sample in a study of blood T cell repertoires in COVID-19. The protocol was immunoSEQ multiplex PCR, while the TCRdb copy is restricted to in-frame clones and leaves out a portion. The table records tens of thousands of clones, roughly 84% of them present only once. The source material was peripheral blood. Receptors were obtained from a woman in her 50s with acute or convalescent COVID-19. Each CDR3 is given with its conserved first and last residue. A D gene is named only where the DNA matches it firmly. Clone size is given for some rows only: seen once, a few or many times, or a class if the clone is expanded.

j_gene: TRBJ2-5
len: 15
d_gene: TRBD2
abundance: .
v_gene: TRBV5-1
CDR3aa: CASRLLTSDQETQYF
CDR3nt: TGCGCCAGCAGACTTTTAACTAGCGACCAAGAGACCCAGTACTTC

j_gene: TRBJ2-5
len: 15
d_gene: .
abundance: .
v_gene: TRBV5-1
CDR3aa: CASSLGPETVETQYF
CDR3nt: TGCGCCAGCAGCTTGGGTCCAGAAACCGTAGAGACCCAGTACTTC

j_gene: TRBJ2-1
len: 11
d_gene: .
abundance: .
v_gene: TRBV27
CDR3aa: CASSTDNEQFF
CDR3nt: TGTGCCAGCAGTACAGACAATGAGCAGTTCTTC

j_gene: TRBJ2-5
len: 14
d_gene: .
abundance: .
v_gene: TRBV5-5
CDR3aa: CASNPKPGQETQYF
CDR3nt: TGTGCCAGCAACCCCAAGCCAGGGCAAGAGACCCAGTACTTC

j_gene: TRBJ2-5
len: 17
d_gene: TRBD1
abundance: .
v_gene: TRBV7-9
CDR3aa: CASSSDLTGVGEETQYF
CDR3nt: TGTGCCAGCAGCTCAGACCTGACAGGGGTGGGGGAAGAGACCCAGTACTTC

j_gene: TRBJ2-1
len: 18
d_gene: TRBD1
abundance: .
v_gene: TRBV6-6
CDR3aa: CASSHLTPGQGTNNEQFF
CDR3nt: TGTGCCAGCAGTCACCTCACTCCGGGACAGGGGACTAACAATGAGCAGTTCTTC

j_gene: TRBJ2-1
len: 15
d_gene: .
abundance: few
v_gene: TRBV7-3
CDR3aa: CASSIGASSYNEQFF
CDR3nt: TGTGCCAGCTCAATAGGGGCCTCTTCCTACAATGAGCAGTTCTTC

j_gene: TRBJ2-2
len: 15
d_gene: TRBD1
abundance: .
v_gene: TRBV29-1
CDR3aa: CSVELGQGAIGELFF
CDR3nt: TGCAGCGTTGAATTGGGACAGGGGGCGATCGGGGAGCTGTTTTTT

j_gene: TRBJ2-1
len: 14
d_gene: .
abundance: .
v_gene: TRBV9
CDR3aa: CASSVAPLYNEQFF
CDR3nt: TGTGCCAGCAGCGTAGCTCCGCTATACAATGAGCAGTTCTTC

j_gene: TRBJ2-3
len: 16
d_gene: TRBD2
abundance: .
v_gene: TRBV18
CDR3aa: CASSRYSGRGTDTQYF
CDR3nt: TGTGCCAGCTCACGATACAGCGGGAGAGGCACAGATACGCAGTATTTT

j_gene: TRBJ2-5
len: 13
d_gene: .
abundance: .
v_gene: TRBV19
CDR3aa: CASSIGQVETQYF
CDR3nt: TGTGCCAGTAGTATTGGGCAGGTAGAGACCCAGTACTTC

j_gene: TRBJ1-1
len: 13
d_gene: .
abundance: .
v_gene: TRBV11-1
CDR3aa: CASSPQGNTEAFF
CDR3nt: TGTGCCAGCAGCCCTCAGGGGAACACTGAAGCTTTCTTT

j_gene: TRBJ2-7
len: 14
d_gene: .
abundance: .
v_gene: TRBV7-2
CDR3aa: CASSIGQGSYEQYF
CDR3nt: TGTGCCAGCAGCATAGGGCAGGGGTCCTACGAGCAGTACTTC

j_gene: TRBJ2-2
len: 13
d_gene: .
abundance: .
v_gene: TRBV19
CDR3aa: CASSIGGPGELFF
CDR3nt: TGTGCCAGTAGTATAGGGGGGCCCGGGGAGCTGTTTTTT

j_gene: TRBJ2-2
len: 16
d_gene: TRBD2
abundance: .
v_gene: TRBV4-2
CDR3aa: CASSQDRGVGTGELFF
CDR3nt: TGTGCCAGCAGCCAAGATCGGGGGGTGGGCACCGGGGAGCTGTTTTTT

j_gene: TRBJ1-4
len: 14
d_gene: .
abundance: few
v_gene: TRBV18
CDR3aa: CASSPPGDAEKLFF
CDR3nt: TGTGCCAGCTCACCGCCAGGGGATGCCGAAAAACTGTTTTTT

j_gene: TRBJ1-6
len: 14
d_gene: .
abundance: once
v_gene: TRBV2
CDR3aa: CAAGPGDGYSPLHF
CDR3nt: TGTGCCGCGGGGCCGGGGGACGGATATTCACCCCTCCACTTT

j_gene: TRBJ1-4
len: 14
d_gene: TRBD1
abundance: .
v_gene: TRBV20-1
CDR3aa: CSASATGGNEKLFF
CDR3nt: TGCAGTGCTAGTGCTACAGGGGGGAATGAAAAACTGTTTTTT